This paragraph reports one TCR beta chain. Its antigen is currently unknown. The CDR3 length is 13 residues. From germline, CDR1 is SGHRS and CDR2 YFSETQ. V was shortened by 2 bases and J by 0 bases, with 4 bases between the two germline ends. These data are taken from a study of cytotoxic CD8 clonotypes in ibrutinib-treated CLL. Findings and limits, study-wide: Age-matched healthy donor levels were exceeded by baseline clonality, which tracked circulating CD8+ T-cell counts. Clonality increased with ibrutinib response but returned toward baseline at progression.

The planned depth of sequencing spanned 1 in 200,000 to 1 in 1 million T cells. The data were produced by immunoSEQ multiplex PCR, yet TCRdb's version contains in-frame clones alone and is incomplete. This sample carries about 63,000 clones, around 68% of them seen once, and the ten largest clones take 35% to 55%. This sample comprised PBMCs, obtained after 12 months of ibrutinib treatment. This receptor was obtained from a human donor with chronic lymphocytic leukemia. The chain is built from TRBV5-1 and TRBJ2-3; D ambiguous. CDR3 sequence reads: CASSLSSTDTQYF. The CDR3 DNA sequence: TGCGCCAGCAGCTTATCAAGCACAGATACGCAGTATTTT.